One and the same sample provided the 11 T cell receptor beta chains below, sequenced in a study of yellow fever vaccine responses in identical twins. TCRdb fed the RT-PCR reads into MiXCR, producing one record per CDR3 protein. The repertoire holds over 15,000 distinct CDR3 sequences, with approximately 82% as singletons. Sequencing was performed on T cells from blood (PBMCs), unsorted or a sorted subset (not recorded which), taken before or after yellow fever vaccination (not recorded which). The receptors here all came from a young woman who received the yellow fever vaccine.

This chain connects TRBV5-4 to TRBJ2-1; TRBD2 agrees at 8 bases. Germline CDR1 SGHNT, CDR2 YYREEE (reference sequence). This CDR3 region has 16 residues. V lost 4 bases to trimming and J lost 6 bases; unmatched junction nucleotides: 12. For the CDR3, the DNA is TGTGCCAGCAGCCCGCGGATGGTAGCGGGACTCAATGAGCAGTTCTTC. Translation: CASSPRMVAGLNEQFF.

The rearrangement joins TRBV11-3 to TRBJ1-5, with D possibly matching TRBD1 (6 bases). The CDR3 spans 16 residues. Germline-derived CDR1 and CDR2 are SGHNT and YENEEA. Trimming shortened V by 5 bases and J by 7 bases, and 21 bases separated the two germline ends. CDR3 nucleotides: TGTGCCAGCAGCCCCTTTGTTTCGGGGGGCATGCAGCCCCAGCATTTT. It encodes CASSPFVSGGMQPQHF.

The chain recombines TRBV12-3 or TRBV12-4 with TRBJ2-4; 13 nucleotides agree with TRBD2. The length of the CDR3 is 17 residues. V shed 2 bases, J shed 8 bases, and the junction held 9 bases outside the gene matches. CDR3 amino acids: CASSLKLAGGFVDIQYF. CDR3 bases: TGTGCCAGCAGTTTAAAACTAGCGGGAGGGTTTGTTGACATTCAGTACTTC.

The rearrangement joins TRBV9 to TRBJ1-3; D remains ambiguous. The V and J ends lost 0 bases and 4 bases respectively, with 8 bases between them. The CDR3 has 14 residues. In germline, CDR1 is SGDLS, CDR2 YYNGEE. The CDR3 reads CASSVAAQGNTIYF. CDR3 DNA sequence: TGTGCCAGCAGCGTAGCAGCGCAAGGAAACACCATATATTTT.

This clonotype came up once. This rearrangement joins TRBV20-1 to TRBJ2-6; 7 bases align to TRBD1. Trimming took 6 bases from V and 2 from J; bases not matched to a gene: 10. This CDR3 has 16 residues. Per germline, CDR1 DFQATT and CDR2 SNEGSKA (reference sequence). This CDR3 is CSAKTKTGTGANVLTF. The CDR3 DNA sequence: TGCAGTGCCAAAACCAAGACAGGGACTGGGGCCAACGTCCTGACTTTC.

The V gene is TRBV12-3 or TRBV12-4, the J gene TRBJ2-5; TRBD2 agrees at 7 bases. J was trimmed by 0 bases and V by 2 bases; bases with no gene match: 0. CDR3 length: 14 amino acids. The CDR3 nucleotides are TGTGCCAGCAGTTTAAGCGGGAACCAAGAGACCCAGTACTTC. Protein product: CASSLSGNQETQYF.

The chain uses TRBV6-5 and TRBJ1-3; D may be TRBD1 (5 bases). V shed 4 bases and J shed 0 bases, with 10 bases lying between them. Germline CDR1 MNHEY, CDR2 SVGAGI. CDR3 length: 15 amino acids. The CDR3 sequence is CASSSDGTSGNTIYF. The CDR3 DNA reads TGTGCCAGCAGTTCCGATGGGACCTCTGGAAACACCATATATTTT.

V usage is TRBV6-2 or TRBV6-3 and J usage is TRBJ2-2; 10 bases map to TRBD2. The V gene end was trimmed by 8 bases and the J gene end by 3 bases; junction bases not matched to a gene: 9. The CDR3 has 16 residues. Per the germline V gene, CDR1 is MNHEY and CDR2 is SVGEGT. CDR3 in amino acids: CASRFELAGYTGELFF. CDR3 in DNA: TGTGCCAGCCGTTTTGAACTAGCGGGGTACACCGGGGAGCTGTTTTTT.

This chain uses TRBV29-1 with TRBJ1-2; tentative D call: TRBD1 (5 bases). The CDR3 is 13 residues long. Germline V lookup: CDR1 SQVTM, CDR2 ANQGSEA. V was shortened by 7 bases and J by 5 bases, with 17 bases between the two germline ends. The CDR3 loop is CSDPGPAAYGYTF. CDR3 nucleotides: TGCAGCGACCCGGGACCGGCGGCATATGGCTACACCTTC.

V is TRBV10-3 and J is TRBJ1-1; no clear D gene. Trimming stripped 5 bases from V and 0 bases from J, with 7 bases between. Germline CDR1 reads ENHRY; CDR2 reads SYGVKD. CDR3 size: 13 residues. CDR3: CAISPGMNTEAFF. The CDR3 region has the DNA TGTGCCATCAGTCCGGGAATGAACACTGAAGCTTTCTTT.

The chain recombines TRBV11-1 with TRBJ2-1, with 8 nucleotides matching TRBD2. Trimming at V came to 5 bases and at J to 10 bases, leaving 7 bases not matched to a gene. Germline assignment: CDR1 SGHAT and CDR2 FQDESV (reference sequence). The CDR3 runs 13 residues. The CDR3 DNA sequence: TGTGCCAGCAGCCCCAGCGGGGGCACCGAGCAGTTCTTC. Translation: CASSPSGGTEQFF.